Presented here are 27 T cell receptor beta chains from one specimen sequenced in a study of CD4 and CD8 cells across lung adenocarcinoma regions. MiXCR, applied by TCRdb to the PCR reads, yields one record per CDR3 protein. Among just over 20,000 distinct CDR3 sequences listed, 54% were seen once. Sequencing was done on a sample of CD8+ T cells from the center of a lung tumor. The source of these receptors is a female donor with lung adenocarcinoma. The CD4 and CD8 labels of this study may be unreliable.

The CDR3 sequence: CASGVSGGRGADTQYF. CDR3 in DNA: TGTGCCAGCGGGGTCAGCGGCGGGCGTGGGGCAGATACGCAGTATTTT. The rearrangement links TRBV12-3 or TRBV12-4 to TRBJ2-3; the D gene is possibly TRBD2 (5 bases). V lost 8 bases and J 4 bases, leaving 22 bases between the germline ends. The CDR3 length is 16 residues.

About this clonotype itself: A junction end diverges from the germline sequence, so it may reflect a read error. J is TRBJ2-1 and V is TRBV3-1; tentative D call: TRBD2 (5 bases). Germline V lookup: CDR1 LGHDT, CDR2 YNNKEL (reference sequence). The CDR3 is 12 amino acids. The CDR3 spells CASSQVGWEKRF. The CDR3 coding sequence is TGTGCCAGCAGCCAAGTGGGGTGGGAGAAACGCTTC.

The chain combines TRBV27 with TRBJ2-3; possibly TRBD1 or TRBD2 for D (6 bases each). The DNA end is a closer match to TRBJ2-7, so the J assignment may be wrong. CDR3 length equals 17 residues. CDR1 and CDR2 (germline): MNHEY, SMNVEV (reference sequence). The CDR3 sequence is CASSAEIGGRGEETQYF. The CDR3, as DNA: TGTGCCAGCAGTGCGGAAATCGGGGGCCGTGGTGAAGAGACGCAGTACTTC.

At least ten counts were recorded for this clonotype. The gene calls are TRBV25-1 and TRBJ2-7; TRBD1 matches at 7 bases. The CDR3 totals 15 residues. V dropped 4 bases and J dropped 3; count of bases not matched to a gene: 9. The V gene's germline CDR1 is MGHDK and CDR2 SYGVNS. For the CDR3, the DNA is TGTGCCAGCAGTGTAGGACAGGAAAAGAACTACGAGCAGTACTTC. Its protein product is CASSVGQEKNYEQYF.

The chain joins TRBV5-1 to TRBJ2-5, with D possibly TRBD2 on 5 matching bases. The DNA end lines up better with TRBJ2-7; the J call may be wrong. Per the germline V gene, CDR1 is SGHRS and CDR2 is YFSETQ. The CDR3 loop spans 14 amino acids. The CDR3 region is CASSLDLGAYEQYF. CDR3 DNA sequence: TGCGCCAGCAGCCTGGACTTGGGAGCCTACGAGCAGTACTTC.

This chain connects TRBV6-4 to TRBJ1-2, with D possibly matching TRBD1 (6 bases). CDR3 length: 14 residues. V was pared by 6 bases and J by 5 bases, with 16 bases between. Looked up from germline, CDR1 is MRHNA and CDR2 is SNTAGT. This chain's CDR3 is CASRRTDDLYGYTF. In nucleotides, the CDR3 is TGTGCCAGCAGACGGACAGATGACCTGTATGGCTACACCTTC.

A word on this clonotype: The junction and the germline gene differ at one end; a read error may be behind it. The chain recombines TRBV27 with TRBJ2-4; possible D gene TRBD2, 7 bases. This CDR3 has 15 residues. Germline V gene sequence: CDR1 MNHEY, CDR2 SMNVEV (reference sequence). CDR3 nucleotides: TGTGCCAGCACCGGGGGCGGGAGAGCCAAAAATACTCAGTATTTC. It translates to CASTGGGRAKNTQYF.

This sequence joins TRBV10-3 and TRBJ1-6; D not certain. V was cut by 5 bases and J by 7 bases, with 15 bases left in between. CDR3 size: 15 residues. Germline CDR1 reads ENHRY; CDR2 reads SYGVKD. In DNA form, the CDR3 reads TGTGCCATCAGTAAAGAGGGAGTACAGAATTCACCCCTCCACTTT. Its protein is CAISKEGVQNSPLHF.

CDR3 in amino acids: CASGEGGRITEAFF. DNA for the CDR3: TGCGCCAGCGGAGAGGGGGGTCGTATCACTGAAGCTTTCTTT. This chain links TRBV4-1 with TRBJ1-1, with D tentatively TRBD1 (6 bases). The CDR3 consists of 14 residues. The germline V gene has CDR1 MGHRA and CDR2 YSYEKL. V gave up 8 bases and J gave up 4 bases, with 17 bases separating them.

The rearrangement links TRBV6-1 to TRBJ2-3; possibly TRBD2 for D (6 bases). The germline V and J ends were trimmed by 0 bases and 4 bases, with 14 bases remaining between them. Germline CDR1 reads MNHNS; CDR2 reads SASEGT. The length of the CDR3 is 16 residues. CDR3 DNA sequence: TGTGCCAGCAGTGAAGCGCCGCGGGGATGGGCAGATACGCAGTATTTT. Protein: CASSEAPRGWADTQYF.

This clonotype rates as medium-sized. The J gene is TRBJ2-3, the V gene TRBV6-1, with 10 nucleotides matching TRBD1. The CDR3 consists of 14 residues. Germline lookup yields CDR1 MNHNS and CDR2 SASEGT. V shed 6 bases and J 4 bases; nucleotides not matched to a gene: 4. DNA of the CDR3: TGTGCCAGCAGCCGGACAGGGGGATCAGATACGCAGTATTTT. This sequence encodes CASSRTGGSDTQYF.

The chain is built from TRBV6-1 and TRBJ2-1; 8 nucleotides agree with TRBD1. The J call may be mistaken, given a closer DNA end match to TRBJ2-7. CDR1 MNHNS and CDR2 SASEGT come from the germline V gene. The CDR3 loop spans 14 amino acids. Here the CDR3 reads CASSTDRANYEQYF. The DNA for the CDR3 is TGTGCCAGCAGTACGGACAGGGCAAACTACGAGCAGTACTTC.

This clonotype was found a few times. The V gene is TRBV9, the J gene TRBJ2-5; 12 positions agree with TRBD1. The CDR3 totals 16 residues. Germline CDR1 SGDLS, CDR2 YYNGEE. The ends lost 4 bases at V and 4 bases at J; junction bases unmatched: 8. For the CDR3, the DNA is TGTGCCAGCAGCCGAGGGACAGGGGGCGAGATAGAGACCCAGTACTTC. Its protein is CASSRGTGGEIETQYF.

This clonotype was observed a few times. The chain has TRBV6-1 and TRBJ1-2, with TRBD1 identical over 8 bases. Germline CDR1 reads MNHNS; CDR2 reads SASEGT. The CDR3 runs to 11 residues. After removal of 6 bases from V and 7 bases from J, the junction contained 1 base not matched to a gene. DNA of the CDR3: TGTGCCAGCAGAACAGGGGGTGGCTACACCTTC. It codes for CASRTGGGYTF.

A single count supports this clonotype. The V gene is TRBV6-4, the J gene TRBJ2-1; D unresolved. Trimming took off 0 bases at V and 9 bases at J, with 12 bases between the two ends. The CDR3 has 14 residues. Germline V CDR1 and CDR2: MRHNA, SNTAGT. CDR3 sequence: CASSDSSVLGEQFF. In nucleotides, the CDR3 is TGTGCCAGCAGTGACTCGAGTGTGCTCGGTGAGCAGTTCTTC.

This clonotype has ten or more counts. V is TRBV7-8 and J is TRBJ2-1; tentative D call: TRBD2 (6 bases). CDR3 size: 16 residues. The V and J ends lost 2 bases and 2 bases respectively, with 13 bases between them. Per germline, CDR1 SGHVS and CDR2 FQNEAQ. This chain's CDR3 is CASSLSVGGAYNEQFF. Here the CDR3 DNA reads TGTGCCAGCAGCTTAAGTGTCGGAGGGGCCTACAATGAGCAGTTCTTC.

Concerning this clonotype itself: A single base separates this from a much larger clone, so it may be a read error. This chain joins TRBV6-5 and TRBJ2-1; D unresolved. Germline assignment: CDR1 MNHEY and CDR2 SVGAGI. V lost 2 bases and J 10 bases, leaving 15 bases between the germline ends. This CDR3 is built from 14 residues. The CDR3 region has the DNA TGTGCCAGCAGTTACCTCCGATCCGGGTACGAGCAGTTCTTC. Translating it yields CASSYLRSGYEQFF.

Notes on this clonotype: The junction departs from germline at one end; a sequencing error may be responsible. The chain links TRBV6-1 to TRBJ2-3; a possible D gene is TRBD1 (6 bases). The germline CDR1 and CDR2 sequences are MNHNS and SASEGT. The CDR3 spans 11 residues. The CDR3 here is CATGIWDIQYF. The CDR3 DNA reads as TGTGCCACAGGAATCTGGGACATTCAGTATTTC.

This sequence joins TRBV3-1 and TRBJ2-1; TRBD2 matches at 7 bases. The better agreement between TRBJ2-7 and the DNA end casts doubt on the J call. The CDR3 is 14 amino acids. Germline lookup yields CDR1 LGHDT and CDR2 YNNKEL (reference sequence). Here the CDR3 reads CASSQEGGLHEQYF. CDR3 nucleotides: TGTGCCAGCAGCCAAGAGGGAGGGCTCCACGAGCAGTACTTC.

Sample share makes this clonotype medium-sized. The chain carries TRBV6-1 and TRBJ2-1; no definite D call. Trimming took off 10 bases at V and 4 bases at J, with 20 bases between the two ends. The CDR3 contains 15 residues. The germline V gene encodes CDR1 MNHNS and CDR2 SASEGT. The CDR3 sequence is CATTVGPGRYNEQFF. The DNA for the CDR3 is TGTGCCACTACCGTCGGGCCTGGAAGGTACAATGAGCAGTTCTTC.

V and J are TRBV27 and TRBJ1-4, with a weak D call TRBD1 (5 bases). The CDR3 sequence is 17 residues long. Trimming cost V 1 base and J 8 bases, with 20 bases left between them. Germline V CDR1 and CDR2: MNHEY, SMNVEV (reference sequence). The CDR3 DNA reads as TGTGCCAGCAGTTTATACCCCCCGAGGGGCTCATACGAAAAACTGTTTTTT. It specifies CASSLYPPRGSYEKLFF.

Sample share makes this clonotype medium-sized. The chain employs TRBV6-6 and TRBJ1-1; TRBD1 matches 9 bases. The CDR3 contains 15 residues. After removal of 7 bases from V and 2 bases from J, the junction contained 8 bases not matched to a gene. CDR1 is MNHNY and CDR2 is SVGAGI in the germline V gene (reference sequence). The CDR3 region is CASTYQDRGNTEAFF. In DNA form, the CDR3 reads TGTGCCAGCACCTACCAGGACAGGGGCAACACTGAAGCTTTCTTT.

As for this clonotype: The junction departs from the called germline gene at one end, perhaps through a read error. The CDR3 DNA follows: TGTGCCAGCGGTTGCACAGATGAGCAGTTCTTT. It translates to CASGCTDEQFF. This sequence joins TRBV6-5 and TRBJ2-1; D not resolved. CDR3 length: 11 residues. Germline V gene lookup returns CDR1 MNHEY and CDR2 SVGAGI.

Notes on this clonotype: The junction departs from germline at one end; a sequencing error may be responsible. The chain uses TRBV6-8 and TRBJ2-5; D is possibly TRBD1 or TRBD2 (6 bases each). The CDR3 is 16 amino acids. Germline-derived CDR1 and CDR2 are MNHGY and SAAAGT. CDR3 DNA: TGTGCCAGCGGGGGGTTTGGGGGCGGTGACCAAGAGACGCAGTACTTT. Translating gives CASGGFGGGDQETQYF.

A word on this clonotype: An end of the junction does not agree with germline; a read error may underlie this. The chain links TRBV12-3 or TRBV12-4 to TRBJ2-2; D possibly uses TRBD1 or TRBD2 (5 bases each). The CDR3 loop spans 13 amino acids. The CDR3 protein is CGSRATNTGALYF. DNA of the CDR3: TGTGGCAGCAGGGCCACAAACACCGGGGCGCTGTATTTT.

This clonotype qualifies as medium-sized (0.01 to 0.1%). The rearrangement joins TRBV11-2 to TRBJ2-3, with 9 nucleotides matching TRBD2. Germline V lookup: CDR1 SGHAT, CDR2 FQNNGV. Trimming removed 2 bases from V and 0 bases from J; junction bases left unmatched: 6. This CDR3 spans 17 amino acids. The CDR3 region is CASSLLPSGTSTDTQYF. In nucleotides, the CDR3 is TGTGCCAGCAGCTTACTTCCTAGCGGGACTAGCACAGATACGCAGTATTTT.

This chain links TRBV6-1 with TRBJ2-4; D assignment may be TRBD1 or TRBD2 (6 bases each). The germline V gene encodes CDR1 MNHNS and CDR2 SASEGT. The CDR3 runs 16 residues. Trimming stripped 4 bases from V and 13 bases from J, with 26 bases between. CDR3 in amino acids: CASSGLGGPDQDTQYF. CDR3 bases: TGTGCCAGCAGTGGGCTCGGGGGCCCAGACCAAGACACCCAGTACTTC.